Listed here are 6 T cell receptor beta chains from one sample, sequenced in a study of T-cell reconstitution after alpha-beta-depleted transplantation in children. The TCRbeta library incorporated unique molecular identifiers. MiXCR was run by TCRdb on the PCR reads, yielding one entry per CDR3 protein. The table includes approximately 640,000 distinct CDR3 sequences, over 15% detected once. The material was PBMCs from the stem cell graft donor, obtained from the stem cell graft. Every receptor here comes from a human donor who donated a stem cell graft to a child with acute myeloid leukemia.

This clonotype was observed a few times. The chain joins TRBV5-6 to TRBJ2-7; 7 bases match TRBD2. The length of the CDR3 is 14 residues. V lost 4 bases to trimming and J lost 1 base; unmatched junction nucleotides: 5. The germline V gene encodes CDR1 SGHDT and CDR2 YYEEEE. Written as DNA, the CDR3 is TGTGCCAGCAGCCCCCTGGGGGGGTCCTACGAGCAGTACGTC. It codes for CASSPLGGSYEQYV.

This clonotype was counted many times. The chain links TRBV29-1 to TRBJ1-2; 9 bases fit TRBD1. The CDR3 covers 12 residues. Germline CDR1 is SQVTM and CDR2 is ANQGSEA. V was clipped by 4 bases and J by 6 bases; unmatched bases: 3. Here the CDR3 DNA reads TGCAGCGTTGCTGGACAGGGGAATGGCTACACCTTC. Amino acids: CSVAGQGNGYTF. The full variable domain, its missing parts supplied by reference TRBV29-1 and TRBJ1-2, is SAVISQKPSRDICQRGTSLTIQCQVDSQVTMMFWYRQQPGQSLTLIATANQGSEATYESGFVIDKFPISRPNLTFSTLTVSNMSPEDSSIYLCSVAGQGNGYTFGSGTRLTVV.

This clonotype was recorded many times. The rearrangement joins TRBV7-9 to TRBJ2-5; 9 bases agree with TRBD1. Germline V gives CDR1 SEHNR, CDR2 FQNEAQ (reference sequence). The trim removed 5 bases at V and 4 bases at J, leaving 8 bases unmatched. The CDR3 totals 15 residues. As DNA, the CDR3 is TGTGCCAGCAGCCCGGGACAGGGCAGAAGAGAGACCCAGTACTTC. This encodes CASSPGQGRRETQYF.

This clonotype was recorded many times. V is TRBV20-1 and J is TRBJ1-4, with D hard to call. Per the germline V gene, CDR1 is DFQATT and CDR2 is SNEGSKA (reference sequence). The V gene lost 0 bases and the J gene lost 3 bases, with 11 bases spanning the gap. This CDR3 has 15 residues. The CDR3 DNA is TGCAGTGCTAGAGATGGGAGGGCGGCTAATGAAAAACTGTTTTTT. As protein: CSARDGRAANEKLFF.

This clonotype was seen ten or more times. V and J are TRBV6-1 and TRBJ1-1; D is uncertain. The CDR3 runs to 13 residues. Germline CDR1 is MNHNS and CDR2 is SASEGT. V gave up 6 bases and J gave up 7 bases, with 15 bases separating them. CDR3 coding DNA: TGTGCCAGCAGATCAACGGGGTCACTTGAAGCTTTCTTT. This translates into CASRSTGSLEAFF.

In this sample, this clonotype turned up many times. The chain couples TRBV6-7 to TRBJ1-6, with unresolved D. TRBV6-7 is flagged as an ORF with uncertain function. This CDR3 is 13 amino acids long. Trimming cost V 6 bases and J 9 bases, with 12 bases left between them. DNA for the CDR3: TGTGCCAGCAGATGCCCCGGGAGTTCACCCCTCCACTTT. This encodes CASRCPGSSPLHF.